Presented here are 29 T cell receptor beta chains from one specimen sequenced in a study of blood T cell repertoires in COVID-19. Assay: immunoSEQ multiplex PCR; the TCRdb copy retains only in-frame clones and omits some. Of some 140,000 clones listed, around 87% are singletons. The specimen sequenced was peripheral blood. These receptor sequences come from a woman aged 45-65 years who had recovered from COVID-19.

V usage is TRBV6-1 and J usage is TRBJ2-7; the D gene is possibly TRBD1 (7 bases). Germline V gives CDR1 MNHNS, CDR2 SASEGT. The V and J ends lost 0 bases and 5 bases respectively, with 14 bases between them. The CDR3 is 15 amino acids. The CDR3 DNA reads TGTGCCAGCAGTGAAGCGAGGGGGGACAGCGACGAGCAGTACTTC. Translating it yields CASSEARGDSDEQYF.

The rearrangement uses TRBV13 and TRBJ1-2; D not resolved. Germline V gene sequence: CDR1 PRHDT, CDR2 FYEKMQ (reference sequence). Trimming shortened V by 3 bases and J by 7 bases, and 9 bases separated the two germline ends. This CDR3 is 12 amino acids long. CDR3 DNA: TGTGCCAGCAGCTTTTCAGGAGGTGGCTACACCTTC. This gives the protein CASSFSGGGYTF.

The V gene is TRBV9, the J gene TRBJ2-1, with D perhaps TRBD2 (6 bases). The CDR3 totals 15 residues. Germline lookup yields CDR1 SGDLS and CDR2 YYNGEE. Trimming left V 7 bases short and J 0 bases short, with 14 bases between. The CDR3 loop reads CASGARGTSYNEQFF. The CDR3 nucleotides are TGTGCCAGCGGGGCCCGGGGGACCTCCTACAATGAGCAGTTCTTC.

This clone appeared a single time. This chain uses TRBV4-1 with TRBJ2-3, with D possibly matching TRBD2 (5 bases). CDR3 length: 15 residues. The germline V and J ends were trimmed by 1 base and 1 base, with 9 bases remaining between them. Germline assignment: CDR1 MGHRA and CDR2 YSYEKL. The CDR3 protein is CASSQGRGRTDTQYF. CDR3 coding DNA: TGCGCCAGCAGCCAAGGTCGGGGTCGCACAGATACGCAGTATTTT.

The CDR3 region has the DNA TGTGCCAGCAGCCAAGGCGCCTCCGAGCAGTACTTC. This sequence encodes CASSQGASEQYF. The chain couples TRBV4-2 to TRBJ2-7, with D unresolved. V lost 1 base and J 6 bases, leaving 7 bases between the germline ends. The germline CDR1 and CDR2 sequences are LGHNA and YNFKEQ. The CDR3 is 12 residues long.

This clone appeared once. V usage is TRBV5-1 and J usage is TRBJ2-7, with 10 nucleotides matching TRBD1. The V gene's germline CDR1 is SGHRS and CDR2 YFSETQ. The CDR3 loop spans 17 amino acids. Unmatched junction bases numbered 10, after V lost 4 bases and J lost 0 bases. The CDR3 DNA is TGCGCCAGCAGCCTAGGGACAGGGGCCCCCAGCTCCTACGAGCAGTACTTC. It codes for CASSLGTGAPSSYEQYF.

This clone was observed many times. The rearrangement links TRBV11-2 to TRBJ1-5; TRBD1 might be the D (6 bases). This CDR3 region has 14 residues. The germline gives CDR1 SGHAT, CDR2 FQNNGV. Trimming left V 2 bases short and J 3 bases short, with 8 bases between. CDR3 protein: CASSLTGHNQPQHF. Written as DNA, the CDR3 is TGTGCCAGCAGCTTAACAGGGCACAATCAGCCCCAGCATTTT.

This clone came up once. The rearrangement links TRBV3-1 (or the pseudogene TRBV3-2) to TRBJ2-1, with D tentatively TRBD1 (6 bases). CDR3 length equals 13 residues. The germline V gene encodes CDR1 LGHDT and CDR2 YNNKEL (reference sequence). V shed 2 bases and J shed 5 bases, with 7 bases lying between them. The CDR3 sequence is CASSQRQDNEQFF. CDR3 DNA: TGTGCCAGCAGCCAAAGACAGGACAATGAGCAGTTCTTC.

The chain carries TRBV6-5 and TRBJ2-3; no clear D. This CDR3 is built from 12 residues. Germline V gene lookup returns CDR1 MNHEY and CDR2 SVGAGI. Trimming took off 6 bases at V and 1 base at J, with 5 bases between the two ends. The DNA of the CDR3 is TGTGCCAGCAGAACAGGCACAGATACGCAGTATTTT. Translating it yields CASRTGTDTQYF.

The V call is TRBV10-3, the J call TRBJ2-7; 8 positions match TRBD2. CDR1 is ENHRY and CDR2 is SYGVKD in the germline V gene. The CDR3 is 16 residues long. With V trimmed by 4 bases and J by 1 base, 9 bases remained unmatched. Here the CDR3 DNA reads TGTGCCATCAGTGGCCCGAGGAGCGGGGGTTCCTACGAGCAGTACTTC. It is translated as CAISGPRSGGSYEQYF.

The chain uses TRBV5-4 and TRBJ2-1, with D possibly being TRBD2 (6 bases). V lost 3 bases and J 8 bases, leaving 21 bases between the germline ends. CDR3 length: 16 residues. Germline values: CDR1 SGHNT, CDR2 YYREEE (reference sequence). In DNA form, the CDR3 reads TGTGCCAGCAGCTACAAGTTCAGCGGGTCGGATCATGAGCAGTTCTTC. Translated, it gives CASSYKFSGSDHEQFF.

This chain connects TRBV25-1 to TRBJ2-2, with 10 nucleotides matching TRBD1. The CDR3 covers 15 residues. The germline V gene encodes CDR1 MGHDK and CDR2 SYGVNS. V gave up 6 bases and J gave up 1 base; unmatched junction bases: 2. CDR3 sequence reads: CASSRDRGNTGELFF. CDR3 sequence (DNA): TGTGCCAGCAGCCGGGACAGGGGGAACACCGGGGAGCTGTTTTTT.

The chain recombines TRBV5-8 with TRBJ1-3, with D tentatively TRBD1 (5 bases). The CDR3 contains 14 residues. CDR1 is SGHTS, CDR2 YDEGEE, per germline. V gave up 4 bases and J gave up 4 bases, with 12 bases separating them. The CDR3 reads CASSLGELGNTIYF. The CDR3 coding sequence is TGTGCCAGCAGCCTGGGGGAGTTGGGAAACACCATATATTTT. Supplemented by reference TRBV5-8 and TRBJ1-3, the full variable domain reads EAGVTQSPTHLIKTRGQQATLRCSPISGHTSVYWYQQALGLGLQFLLWYDEGEERNRGNFPPRFSGRQFPNYSSELNVNALELEDSALYLCASSLGELGNTIYFGEGSWLTVV.

This chain uses TRBV2 with TRBJ1-5; TRBD1 aligns across 8 bases. The CDR3 has 13 residues. Germline V gene sequence: CDR1 SNHLY, CDR2 FYNNEI. V was clipped by 6 bases and J by 10 bases; unmatched bases: 8. The CDR3 DNA sequence: TGTGCCAGCAGCAACGGACAGGGCATTCCCCAGCATTTT. Its protein product is CASSNGQGIPQHF.

The chain carries TRBV24-1 and TRBJ2-1, with 7 bases that match TRBD2. CDR1 and CDR2 (germline): KGHDR, SFDVKD. V was clipped by 0 bases and J by 7 bases; unmatched bases: 5. The CDR3 loop spans 15 amino acids. The CDR3 loop is CATSDLGGSRNEQFF. CDR3 bases: TGTGCCACCAGTGATTTGGGCGGGAGCCGGAATGAGCAGTTCTTC.

The chain links TRBV7-2 to TRBJ2-5; 7 nucleotides match TRBD1. Per germline, CDR1 SGHTA and CDR2 FQGNSA. The J segment lost 2 bases and the V segment lost 5 bases, leaving 8 bases of the junction unmatched. The CDR3 runs 15 residues. CDR3 in amino acids: CASSPDWGQQETQYF. CDR3 DNA: TGTGCCAGCAGCCCCGACTGGGGACAGCAAGAGACCCAGTACTTC.

CDR3 in amino acids: CATSRVPAGTYNEQFF. The CDR3 bases are TGTGCCACCAGCAGAGTCCCAGCGGGGACCTACAATGAGCAGTTCTTC. The chain has TRBV15 and TRBJ2-1, with 7 positions matching TRBD2. CDR1 and CDR2 from the germline V gene are LNHNV and YYDKDF (reference sequence). This CDR3 region has 16 residues. The ends lost 1 base at V and 2 bases at J; junction bases unmatched: 5.

The rearrangement uses TRBV4-1 and TRBJ1-2, with 7 bases identical to TRBD1. V lost 3 bases and J lost 8; bases outside the gene matches: 6. This CDR3 spans 13 amino acids. In germline, CDR1 is MGHRA, CDR2 YSYEKL. CDR3 bases: TGCGCCAGCAGCCACAGGGGGGCTGACGGCTACACCTTC. The encoded protein is CASSHRGADGYTF.

The chain recombines TRBV4-3 with TRBJ2-1; 8 bases line up with TRBD2. The length of the CDR3 is 18 residues. The trim removed 5 bases at V and 4 bases at J, leaving 16 bases unmatched. Germline V CDR1 and CDR2: LGHNA, YSLEER. The CDR3 DNA reads TGCGCCAGCAGCGCTCGAAGCAGCGGGAGAGGTGGGTACAATGAGCAGTTCTTC. Translating it yields CASSARSSGRGGYNEQFF.

CDR3 amino acids: CSVLRGANTGELFF. The CDR3 nucleotides are TGCAGCGTTCTCAGGGGCGCGAACACCGGGGAGCTGTTTTTT. V is TRBV29-1 and J is TRBJ2-2, with D possibly matching TRBD1 (6 bases). The length of the CDR3 is 14 residues. CDR1 and CDR2 from the germline V gene are SQVTM and ANQGSEA. The V gene lost 5 bases and the J gene lost 0 bases, with 10 bases spanning the gap.

CDR3 region: CASSLGRGGYDEQFF. The CDR3 nucleotides are TGTGCCAGCAGCTTAGGCCGGGGGGGTTATGATGAGCAGTTCTTC. The chain carries TRBV5-4 and TRBJ2-1, with 8 bases lining up with TRBD2. Germline V gives CDR1 SGHNT, CDR2 YYREEE (reference sequence). The CDR3 is made up of 15 amino acids. Losses at the gene ends were 2 bases for V and 8 bases for J; bases not matched to a gene: 9.

This chain joins TRBV3-1 (or the pseudogene TRBV3-2) and TRBJ1-6, with 11 bases aligning to TRBD1. The CDR3 sequence is 17 residues long. The germline V gene has CDR1 LGHDT and CDR2 YNNKEL (reference sequence). With 1 base clipped from V and 9 bases from J, the junction kept 8 bases outside the gene matches. The DNA of the CDR3 is TGTGCCAGCAGCCAAGGGACAGGGGGCACTTTAGGTTCACCCCTCCACTTT. Protein: CASSQGTGGTLGSPLHF.

This chain connects TRBV5-1 to TRBJ1-2, with D possibly being TRBD1 (5 bases). Trimming shortened V by 1 base and J by 3 bases, and 7 bases separated the two germline ends. Germline loops: CDR1 SGHRS, CDR2 YFSETQ. This CDR3 has 13 amino acids. Here the CDR3 reads CASSLTGDYGYTF. The CDR3 DNA sequence: TGCGCCAGCAGCTTGACAGGTGACTATGGCTACACCTTC.

The chain carries TRBV5-1 and TRBJ2-2; possible D gene TRBD2, 7 bases. The CDR3 length is 15 residues. The germline V gene has CDR1 SGHRS and CDR2 YFSETQ. The germline V and J ends were trimmed by 6 bases and 8 bases, with 20 bases remaining between them. DNA of the CDR3: TGCGCCAGCACCCTATTAGGCGGGGGCCCGGGGGAGCTGTTTTTT. Protein sequence: CASTLLGGGPGELFF.

The rearrangement links TRBV19 to TRBJ1-6; D possibly corresponds to TRBD1 (6 bases). The ends were cut back, 6 bases at V and 8 bases at J, with 11 bases in the middle. Germline V lookup: CDR1 LNHDA, CDR2 SQIVND (reference sequence). The CDR3 has 13 amino acids. CDR3 sequence (DNA): TGTGCCAGTAGGGACAGATATGATTCACCCCTCCACTTT. Amino acid sequence: CASRDRYDSPLHF.

This chain links TRBV28 with TRBJ1-6; D uncertain. Trimming cost V 7 bases and J 7 bases, with 11 bases left between them. The CDR3 is made up of 13 amino acids. Germline values: CDR1 MDHEN, CDR2 SYDVKM. CDR3 sequence (DNA): TGTGCCAGCAAATACAGCGGGAATTCACCCCTCCACTTT. Its translation: CASKYSGNSPLHF.

The chain combines TRBV10-3 with TRBJ1-5; D is possibly TRBD1 (6 bases). Germline CDR1 reads ENHRY; CDR2 reads SYGVKD. V shed 1 base and J shed 7 bases, with 14 bases lying between them. The CDR3 is made up of 15 amino acids. CDR3 in amino acids: CAISEWAGAGQPQHF. In DNA, the CDR3 is TGTGCCATCAGTGAGTGGGCGGGGGCCGGGCAGCCCCAGCATTTT.

This rearrangement joins TRBV6-6 to TRBJ1-1; weak D call: TRBD1 (5 bases). The CDR3 contains 13 residues. The ends were cut back, 6 bases at V and 4 bases at J, with 12 bases in the middle. CDR1 and CDR2 (germline): MNHNY, SVGAGI (reference sequence). The CDR3 nucleotides read TGTGCCAGCAGCCTCATCCAGGGCACTGAAGCTTTCTTT. Its protein product is CASSLIQGTEAFF.

The rearrangement links TRBV12-3 or TRBV12-4 to TRBJ1-1; D call uncertain. Trimming removed 5 bases from V and 1 base from J, with 8 bases in between. The CDR3 contains 13 residues. The CDR3 coding sequence is TGTGCCAGCAGTCAACAGAGGAACACTGAAGCTTTCTTT. Protein sequence: CASSQQRNTEAFF.